The clone carrying this TCR beta chain was seen more than once but under ten times. TCRdb reprocessed the RT-PCR reads via MiXCR and lists one record per CDR3 protein. The table includes more than 600,000 distinct CDR3 sequences, approximately 15% detected once. Trimming took off 5 bases at V and 3 bases at J, with 13 bases between the two ends. The CDR3 is 13 amino acids. Germline CDR1 reads SQVTM; CDR2 reads ANQGSEA. The clonotype was recovered from a female donor in good health, serving as a healthy control. The V gene is TRBV29-1, the J gene TRBJ1-2; D call uncertain. Sequenced material: memory CD4+ T cells from blood. The CDR3, as DNA: TGCAGCGTTATCAGACCTGGAGACTATGGCTACACCTTC. It translates to CSVIRPGDYGYTF.